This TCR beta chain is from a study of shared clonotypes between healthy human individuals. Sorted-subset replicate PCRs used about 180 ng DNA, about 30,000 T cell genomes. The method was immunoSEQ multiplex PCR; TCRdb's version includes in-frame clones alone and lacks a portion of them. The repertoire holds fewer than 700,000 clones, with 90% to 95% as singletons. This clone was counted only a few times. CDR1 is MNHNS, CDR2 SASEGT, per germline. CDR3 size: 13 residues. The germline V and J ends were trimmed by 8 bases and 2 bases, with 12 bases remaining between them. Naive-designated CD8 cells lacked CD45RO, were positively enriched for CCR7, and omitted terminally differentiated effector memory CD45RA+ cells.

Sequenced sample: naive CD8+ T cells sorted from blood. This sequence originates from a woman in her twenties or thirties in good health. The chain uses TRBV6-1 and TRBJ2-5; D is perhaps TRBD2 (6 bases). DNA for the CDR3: TGTGCCAGCGGAACGGGAGAGCAAGAGACCCAGTACTTC. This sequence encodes CASGTGEQETQYF.